These 10 T cell receptor beta chains originate from one sample sequenced in a study of PD-1 blockade in mismatch repair-deficient tumors. Repertoires were generated with immunoSEQ multiplex PCR, while TCRdb's copy carries only in-frame clones and drops some. In the table there are some 19,000 clones, more than 65% of which are singletons. Source: PBMCs, taken 52 weeks after starting pembrolizumab. The receptors shown here come from an adult with mismatch repair-deficient cancer.

This clone showed up just once. The chain has TRBV5-1 and TRBJ1-4; D possibly corresponds to TRBD1 (5 bases). Germline V lookup: CDR1 SGHRS, CDR2 YFSETQ. V shed 1 base and J shed 3 bases, with 7 bases lying between them. The CDR3 totals 14 residues. The CDR3 loop reads CASSLSGPNEKLFF. The CDR3 nucleotides are TGCGCCAGCAGCTTGTCAGGGCCTAATGAAAAACTGTTTTTT.

The rearrangement joins TRBV7-8 to TRBJ2-1; 10 nucleotides agree with TRBD2. The CDR3 consists of 16 residues. In germline, CDR1 is SGHVS, CDR2 FQNEAQ. V lost 5 bases and J lost 2; bases outside the gene matches: 6. The CDR3 DNA reads TGTGCCAGCAGCCCCCTAGCGGGAGCCACCTACAATGAGCAGTTCTTC. Protein: CASSPLAGATYNEQFF.

The chain is built from TRBV19 and TRBJ1-4; tentative D call: TRBD1 (5 bases). The V end lost 4 bases, the J end lost 4 bases, and 13 bases lay between the germline ends. This CDR3 has 15 residues. CDR1 LNHDA and CDR2 SQIVND come from the germline V gene (reference sequence). CDR3 nucleotide sequence: TGTGCCAGTAGTACCCCCAGGGCACTTAATGAAAAACTGTTTTTT. Translated: CASSTPRALNEKLFF.

The chain is built from TRBV13 and TRBJ2-7, with TRBD1 identical over 9 bases. This CDR3 comprises 15 residues. Losses at the gene ends were 5 bases for V and 4 bases for J; bases not matched to a gene: 9. Germline CDR1 and CDR2: PRHDT and FYEKMQ (reference sequence). The CDR3, as DNA: TGTGCCAGCAGCCCCCCCGGACAGGGGAAGTACGAGCAGTACTTC. This sequence encodes CASSPPGQGKYEQYF.

The chain has TRBV10-1 and TRBJ2-7; 7 bases map to TRBD1. Germline CDR1 and CDR2: WNHNN and SYGVQD (reference sequence). Germline trimming cut 2 bases from V and 6 bases from J; bases unmatched to any gene: 4. The CDR3 extends over 13 amino acids. The CDR3 nucleotides read TGCGCCAGCAGTGAGGACAGGGAGTCCGAGCAGTACTTC. Encoded protein: CASSEDRESEQYF.

The chain combines TRBV2 with TRBJ2-1; 11 positions match TRBD2. V lost 3 bases and J lost 6; bases outside the gene matches: 4. The CDR3 is 15 residues long. The germline V gene encodes CDR1 SNHLY and CDR2 FYNNEI. The CDR3 bases are TGTGCCAGCAGTGATGCGACTAGCGGGACCAATGAGCAGTTCTTC. Protein: CASSDATSGTNEQFF.

This chain uses TRBV5-4 with TRBJ2-1; 10 positions agree with TRBD1. The V segment lost 1 base and the J segment 9 bases; nucleotides outside the gene matches: 7. This CDR3 spans 15 amino acids. Germline CDR1 is SGHNT and CDR2 is YYREEE (reference sequence). This CDR3 is CASSLKTGGRGEQFF. CDR3 DNA: TGTGCCAGCAGCTTGAAGACAGGGGGCAGGGGTGAGCAGTTCTTC.

This chain links TRBV7-3 with TRBJ2-5, with no clear D. The CDR3 extends over 13 amino acids. CDR1 and CDR2 (germline): SGHTA, FQGTGA. The ends were cut back, 5 bases at V and 3 bases at J, with 10 bases in the middle. CDR3 protein: CASSPHLEETQYF. In DNA, the CDR3 is TGTGCCAGCAGCCCTCACTTGGAAGAGACCCAGTACTTC.

This clone occurred once. The chain has TRBV5-1 and TRBJ2-2; TRBD1 aligns across 7 bases. The V gene's germline CDR1 is SGHRS and CDR2 YFSETQ. The CDR3 is made up of 15 amino acids. V lost 4 bases, J lost 4 bases, and 7 bases stayed unmatched. CDR3 sequence: CASSPTGIITGELFF. In nucleotides, the CDR3 is TGCGCCAGCAGCCCGACAGGGATAATCACCGGGGAGCTGTTTTTT.

This chain links TRBV5-1 with TRBJ2-1, with 8 bases fitting TRBD1. The trim removed 3 bases at V and 4 bases at J, leaving 9 bases unmatched. Per germline, CDR1 SGHRS and CDR2 YFSETQ. CDR3 length: 16 residues. CDR3 sequence: CASSWSGTGIYNEQFF. The CDR3 region has the DNA TGCGCCAGCAGCTGGTCCGGGACAGGAATATACAATGAGCAGTTCTTC.